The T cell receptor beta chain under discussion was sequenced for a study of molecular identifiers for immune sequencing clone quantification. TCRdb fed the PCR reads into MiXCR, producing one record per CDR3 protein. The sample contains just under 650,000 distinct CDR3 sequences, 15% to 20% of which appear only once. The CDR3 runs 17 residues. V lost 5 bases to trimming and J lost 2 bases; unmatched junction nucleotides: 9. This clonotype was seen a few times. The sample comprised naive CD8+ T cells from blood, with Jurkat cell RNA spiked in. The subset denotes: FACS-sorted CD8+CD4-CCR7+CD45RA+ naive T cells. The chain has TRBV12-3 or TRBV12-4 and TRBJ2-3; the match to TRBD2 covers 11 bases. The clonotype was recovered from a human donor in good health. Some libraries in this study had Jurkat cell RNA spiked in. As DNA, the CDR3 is TGTGCCAGCAGTCCACAACTAGCGGGGGTAGACACAGATACGCAGTATTTT. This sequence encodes CASSPQLAGVDTDTQYF.